Below, 25 T cell receptor beta chains from the same sample are listed, as sequenced in a study of shared clonotypes between healthy human individuals. Method: immunoSEQ multiplex PCR; TCRdb's copy keeps in-frame clones and lacks some. The table shows approximately 2.3 million clones, with 85% to 95% occurring only once. The specimen sequenced was naive CD4+ T cells from PBMCs. Subset: CD45RA+ positively selected. The receptors here all came from a man aged 18 to 29 in good health. Some clones in this sample may be carry-over from other donors' samples.

The gene calls are TRBV6-4 and TRBJ1-2; 9 nucleotides align to TRBD1. V shed 6 bases and J 4 bases; nucleotides not matched to a gene: 9. The germline V gene has CDR1 MRHNA and CDR2 SNTAGT. This CDR3 comprises 15 residues. The CDR3 protein is CASRPGQGTSYGYTF. CDR3 sequence (DNA): TGTGCCAGCAGACCGGGACAGGGAACGTCCTATGGCTACACCTTC.

The J gene is TRBJ2-1, the V gene TRBV2; TRBD1 aligns across 9 bases. V lost 0 bases, J lost 6 bases, and 6 bases stayed unmatched. The CDR3 runs to 16 residues. The germline CDR1 and CDR2 sequences are SNHLY and FYNNEI. In DNA form, the CDR3 reads TGTGCCAGCAGTGAAGCGTTGGGACAGGGTATCAATGAGCAGTTCTTC. Its translation: CASSEALGQGINEQFF.

The chain uses TRBV19 and TRBJ2-7; no firm D call. V was clipped by 1 base and J by 3 bases, with 10 bases between them. The CDR3 totals 14 residues. Germline V gene sequence: CDR1 LNHDA, CDR2 SQIVND (reference sequence). DNA for the CDR3: TGTGCCAGTAGTATAGGAGGACGGTACTACGAGCAGTACTTC. This gives the protein CASSIGGRYYEQYF.

This chain links TRBV15 with TRBJ1-5; 9 positions match TRBD1. J lost 3 bases, V lost 5 bases, and 5 bases had no gene match. This CDR3 has 15 residues. The germline V gene encodes CDR1 LNHNV and CDR2 YYDKDF (reference sequence). CDR3 in DNA: TGTGCCACCAGCGCCCGGGACAGGGTCAATCAGCCCCAGCATTTT. Amino acids: CATSARDRVNQPQHF.

This clone was picked up one time. The rearrangement joins TRBV9 to TRBJ2-3, with 14 bases matching TRBD2. Germline lookup yields CDR1 SGDLS and CDR2 YYNGEE. The CDR3 length is 17 residues. With V trimmed by 3 bases and J by 5 bases, 8 bases remained unmatched. The CDR3: CASSGRLAGGRRDTQYF. The DNA for the CDR3 is TGTGCCAGCAGCGGCCGACTAGCGGGAGGGCGGAGAGATACGCAGTATTTT.

The CDR3 bases are TGTGCCAGCAGCCTGGCAGGCGCCAACAATCAGCCCCAGCATTTT. This encodes CASSLAGANNQPQHF. The rearrangement uses TRBV11-2 and TRBJ1-5, with D uncertain. Deletions cut 5 bases from V and 3 bases from J, with 14 bases between. CDR3 length: 15 amino acids. Germline CDR1 reads SGHAT; CDR2 reads FQNNGV.

This chain links TRBV19 with TRBJ2-3; D gene uncertain. This CDR3 comprises 15 residues. The V gene lost 5 bases and the J gene lost 4 bases, with 16 bases spanning the gap. Germline V lookup: CDR1 LNHDA, CDR2 SQIVND (reference sequence). CDR3 amino acids: CASSYRGGYPDTQYF. The CDR3 DNA reads TGTGCCAGTAGTTATCGAGGCGGCTACCCAGATACGCAGTATTTT.

This clone was observed once. This chain links TRBV14 with TRBJ2-7; D gene ambiguous. The CDR3 extends over 13 amino acids. CDR1 is SGHDN and CDR2 is FVKESK in the germline V gene. Trimming took 1 base from V and 1 from J, leaving 5 bases between them. CDR3 sequence reads: CASSQVLSYEQYF. CDR3 DNA: TGTGCCAGCAGCCAAGTCCTATCCTACGAGCAGTACTTC.

The chain couples TRBV11-3 to TRBJ2-5; D possibly corresponds to TRBD1 (6 bases). There are 13 residues in the CDR3. The germline V gene encodes CDR1 SGHNT and CDR2 YENEEA. The V end lost 6 bases, the J end lost 3 bases, and 11 bases lay between the germline ends. CDR3 bases: TGTGCCAGCAGTCGAAACAGGGAAGAGACCCAGTACTTC. It encodes CASSRNREETQYF.

This clone showed up just once. The chain has TRBV4-3 and TRBJ1-4, with D possibly TRBD1 on 5 matching bases. The V gene lost 1 base and the J gene lost 8 bases, with 20 bases spanning the gap. The V gene's germline CDR1 is LGHNA and CDR2 YSLEER. This CDR3 is 17 amino acids long. The CDR3 DNA reads as TGCGCCAGCAGCCAAGTTGTACAAGGACTGAGGGGAGAAAAACTGTTTTTT. Amino acids: CASSQVVQGLRGEKLFF.

This rearrangement joins TRBV28 to TRBJ2-3; D is perhaps TRBD1 (6 bases). The CDR3 spans 15 residues. The germline V and J ends were trimmed by 5 bases and 0 bases, with 12 bases remaining between them. Germline CDR1 and CDR2: MDHEN and SYDVKM. The chain's CDR3 is CASSGQTYSTDTQYF. The CDR3 nucleotides are TGTGCCAGCAGTGGACAGACCTACAGCACAGATACGCAGTATTTT.

V is TRBV5-4 and J is TRBJ2-2; D is undetermined. Trimming took off 4 bases at V and 4 bases at J, with 8 bases between the two ends. This CDR3 region has 13 residues. The germline V gene has CDR1 SGHNT and CDR2 YYREEE (reference sequence). The CDR3 DNA is TGTGCCAGCAGCATCGGTGCCACCGGGGAGCTGTTTTTT. It yields the protein CASSIGATGELFF.

The chain links TRBV28 to TRBJ2-7; no reliable D call. V was clipped by 3 bases and J by 0 bases, with 21 bases between them. This CDR3 is 18 amino acids long. CDR1 is MDHEN and CDR2 is SYDVKM in the germline V gene. CDR3 DNA sequence: TGTGCCAGCAGTTTCCCGATTAGGAATGGACGGAGCTCCTACGAGCAGTACTTC. Encoded protein: CASSFPIRNGRSSYEQYF.

This chain joins TRBV5-6 and TRBJ2-2; D is ambiguous. The CDR3 consists of 16 residues. Trimming cost V 1 base and J 0 bases, with 10 bases left between them. Germline V gene lookup returns CDR1 SGHDT and CDR2 YYEEEE. The CDR3 region has the DNA TGTGCCAGCAGCTTGAACATTTACACGAACACCGGGGAGCTGTTTTTT. Encoded protein: CASSLNIYTNTGELFF.

The V and J genes are TRBV6-5 and TRBJ1-1; D is unresolved. V lost 8 bases, J lost 4 bases, and 11 bases lay in between. The CDR3 has 12 amino acids. Germline CDR1 MNHEY, CDR2 SVGAGI. CDR3 in amino acids: CASYKRPTEAFF. In nucleotides, the CDR3 is TGTGCCAGCTATAAGCGGCCCACTGAAGCTTTCTTT.

The CDR3 region is CAVGTGQLLNYGYTF. DNA for the CDR3: TGTGCCGTAGGGACTGGACAGTTACTTAACTATGGCTACACCTTC. This sequence joins TRBV28 and TRBJ1-2, with D perhaps matching TRBD1 (6 bases). V was shortened by 11 bases and J by 1 base, with 20 bases between the two germline ends. Germline CDR1 is MDHEN and CDR2 is SYDVKM. The CDR3 runs 15 residues.

This clone appeared a single time. This chain joins TRBV9 and TRBJ2-1, with 10 bases that match TRBD2. CDR1 and CDR2 from the germline V gene are SGDLS and YYNGEE. The CDR3 contains 17 residues. V shed 0 bases and J 5 bases; nucleotides not matched to a gene: 8. The CDR3 is CASSVGPGLAVHNEQFF. As DNA, the CDR3 is TGTGCCAGCAGCGTAGGCCCTGGACTAGCGGTCCACAATGAGCAGTTCTTC.

A word on this clone: The sample carries other DNA sequences with the same CDR3. The V call is TRBV27, the J call TRBJ2-2, with 7 bases lining up with TRBD1. V was clipped by 5 bases and J by 1 base; unmatched bases: 1. This CDR3 region has 14 residues. Germline CDR1 reads MNHEY; CDR2 reads SMNVEV (reference sequence). CDR3 residues: CASSRQGNTGELFF. The DNA of the CDR3 is TGTGCCAGCAGTCGACAGGGGAACACCGGGGAGCTGTTTTTT.

The chain has TRBV9 and TRBJ2-1; 13 nucleotides match TRBD2. The V gene end was trimmed by 0 bases and the J gene end by 2 bases; junction bases not matched to a gene: 2. Per germline, CDR1 SGDLS and CDR2 YYNGEE. The CDR3 loop spans 17 amino acids. As DNA, the CDR3 is TGTGCCAGCAGCGTAGCAGGGACTAGCGGGGCCTACAATGAGCAGTTCTTC. Its protein product is CASSVAGTSGAYNEQFF.

DNA for the CDR3: TGTGCCAGCAGTGATGGCGGCCCCGGTTGGGCCAACGTCCTGACTTTC. Translation: CASSDGGPGWANVLTF. The chain recombines TRBV25-1 with TRBJ2-6; no clear D. The germline V gene encodes CDR1 MGHDK and CDR2 SYGVNS. This CDR3 comprises 16 residues. Trimming removed 3 bases at V and 5 bases at J, with 14 bases between.

This chain joins TRBV19 and TRBJ1-5, with 7 bases fitting TRBD1. Losses at the gene ends were 5 bases for V and 2 bases for J; bases not matched to a gene: 6. This CDR3 region has 15 residues. Germline assignment: CDR1 LNHDA and CDR2 SQIVND (reference sequence). CDR3 sequence reads: CASSPSGTGNQPQHF. The DNA of the CDR3 is TGTGCCAGTAGTCCGTCCGGGACAGGCAATCAGCCCCAGCATTTT.

The V call is TRBV7-9, the J call TRBJ2-3, with D possibly being TRBD1 or TRBD2 (5 bases each). Germline CDR1 SEHNR, CDR2 FQNEAQ (reference sequence). Trimming pared 5 bases from V and 2 bases from J, leaving 14 bases between. The CDR3 is 15 amino acids. DNA for the CDR3: TGTGCCAGCAGCGAGGGACGGAGCAACACAGATACGCAGTATTTT. Residues: CASSEGRSNTDTQYF.

The rearrangement links TRBV5-1 to TRBJ1-4; D is ambiguous. The CDR3 is made up of 15 amino acids. V lost 4 bases and J lost 6, with 16 bases in between. CDR1 and CDR2 from the germline V gene are SGHRS and YFSETQ. CDR3 nucleotides: TGCGCCAGCAGCATGGGCACCGAGACCTATGAAAAACTGTTTTTT. It encodes CASSMGTETYEKLFF.

The chain couples TRBV7-6 to TRBJ2-5; D call uncertain. This CDR3 region has 14 residues. Trimming cost V 3 bases and J 4 bases, with 12 bases left between them. CDR1 and CDR2 from the germline V gene are SGHVS and FNYEAQ. Written as DNA, the CDR3 is TGTGCCAGCAGCTTCGACTCGTTTCGAGAGACCCAGTACTTC. Translating gives CASSFDSFRETQYF.

The V and J genes are TRBV4-3 and TRBJ2-3; the match to TRBD2 covers 7 bases. This CDR3 has 15 residues. From germline, CDR1 is LGHNA and CDR2 YSLEER. Unmatched junction bases numbered 2, after V lost 1 base and J lost 1 base. The CDR3 loop is CASSQGTRGTDTQYF. The CDR3 DNA sequence: TGCGCCAGCAGCCAAGGGACTAGGGGCACAGATACGCAGTATTTT.